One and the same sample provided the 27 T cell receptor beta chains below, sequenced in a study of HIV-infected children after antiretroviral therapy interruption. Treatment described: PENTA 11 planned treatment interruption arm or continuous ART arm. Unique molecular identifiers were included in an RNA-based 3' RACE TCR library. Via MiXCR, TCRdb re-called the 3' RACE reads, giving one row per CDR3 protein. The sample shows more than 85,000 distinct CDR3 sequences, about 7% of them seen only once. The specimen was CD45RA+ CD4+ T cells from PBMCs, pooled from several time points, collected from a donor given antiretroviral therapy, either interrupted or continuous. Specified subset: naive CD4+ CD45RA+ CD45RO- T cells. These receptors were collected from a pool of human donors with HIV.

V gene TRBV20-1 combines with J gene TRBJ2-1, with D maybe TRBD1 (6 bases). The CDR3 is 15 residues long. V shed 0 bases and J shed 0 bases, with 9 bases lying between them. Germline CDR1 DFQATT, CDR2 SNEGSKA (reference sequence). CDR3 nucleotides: TGCAGTGCTAGAGATCAGGGGAGCTCCTACAATGAGCAGTTCTTC. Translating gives CSARDQGSSYNEQFF.

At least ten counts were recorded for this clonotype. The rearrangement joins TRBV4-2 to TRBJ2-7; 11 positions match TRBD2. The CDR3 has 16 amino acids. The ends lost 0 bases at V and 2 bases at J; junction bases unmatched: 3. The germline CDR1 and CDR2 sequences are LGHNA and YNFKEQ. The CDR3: CASSQDLAGGTYEQYF. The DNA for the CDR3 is TGTGCCAGCAGCCAAGATTTAGCGGGGGGGACCTACGAGCAGTACTTC.

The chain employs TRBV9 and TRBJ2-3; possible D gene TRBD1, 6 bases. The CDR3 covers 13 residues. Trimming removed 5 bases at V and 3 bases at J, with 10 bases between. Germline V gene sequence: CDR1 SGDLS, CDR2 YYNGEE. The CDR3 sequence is CASSQGLTDTQYF. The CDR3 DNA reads TGTGCCAGCAGTCAGGGGTTAACAGATACGCAGTATTTT.

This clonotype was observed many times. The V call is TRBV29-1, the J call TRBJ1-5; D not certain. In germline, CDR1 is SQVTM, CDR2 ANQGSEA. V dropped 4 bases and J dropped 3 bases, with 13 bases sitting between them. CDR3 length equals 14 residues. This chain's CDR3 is CSVGCIGDNQPQHF. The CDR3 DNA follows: TGCAGCGTTGGGTGTATCGGGGACAATCAGCCCCAGCATTTT.

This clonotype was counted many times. The CDR3 protein is CASSFRPEGSYNEQFF. For the CDR3, the DNA is TGTGCCAGCAGCTTTCGGCCGGAGGGCTCCTACAATGAGCAGTTCTTC. The chain joins TRBV3-1 to TRBJ2-1; D perhaps matches TRBD2 (6 bases). V gave up 5 bases and J gave up 0 bases, with 14 bases separating them. This CDR3 is 16 amino acids long. Germline CDR1 LGHDT, CDR2 YNNKEL (reference sequence).

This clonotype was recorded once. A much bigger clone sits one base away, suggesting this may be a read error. The CDR3 DNA reads TGTGCCAGCAGCTTAGGGAGGAGTTTCTACGAGCAGTACTTC. It is translated as CASSLGRSFYEQYF. The chain is built from TRBV7-2 and TRBJ2-7, with TRBD2 as a possible D gene (5 bases). The CDR3 has 14 residues. Trimming took off 1 base at V and 3 bases at J, with 10 bases between the two ends. Germline loops: CDR1 SGHTA, CDR2 FQGNSA.

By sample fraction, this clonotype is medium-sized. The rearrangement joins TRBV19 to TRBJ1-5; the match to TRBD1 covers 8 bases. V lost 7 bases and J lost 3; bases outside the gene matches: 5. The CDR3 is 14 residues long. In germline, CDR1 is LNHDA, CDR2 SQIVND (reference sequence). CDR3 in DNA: TGTGCCAGTACTGGGACAGGTTACAATCAGCCCCAGCATTTT. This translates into CASTGTGYNQPQHF.

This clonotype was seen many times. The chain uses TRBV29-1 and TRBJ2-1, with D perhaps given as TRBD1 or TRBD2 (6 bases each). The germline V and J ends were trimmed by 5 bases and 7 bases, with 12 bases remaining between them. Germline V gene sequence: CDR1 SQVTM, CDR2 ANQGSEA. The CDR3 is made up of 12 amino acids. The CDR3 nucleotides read TGCAGCGTTCGTCAGGGGAGGAATGAGCAGTTCTTC. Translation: CSVRQGRNEQFF.

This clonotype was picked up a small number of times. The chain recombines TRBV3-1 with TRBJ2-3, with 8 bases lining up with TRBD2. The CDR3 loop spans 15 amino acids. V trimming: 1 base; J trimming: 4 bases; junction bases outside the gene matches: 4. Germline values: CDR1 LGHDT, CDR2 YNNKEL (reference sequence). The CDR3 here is CASSQVSGGSDTQYF. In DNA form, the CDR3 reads TGTGCCAGCAGCCAAGTGAGCGGGGGATCAGATACGCAGTATTTT.

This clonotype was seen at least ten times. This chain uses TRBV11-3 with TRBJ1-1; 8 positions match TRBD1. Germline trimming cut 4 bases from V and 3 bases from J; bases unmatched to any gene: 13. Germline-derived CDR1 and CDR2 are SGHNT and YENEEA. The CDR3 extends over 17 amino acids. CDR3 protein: CASSSGQGLISDTEAFF. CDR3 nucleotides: TGTGCCAGCAGCTCCGGACAGGGTCTTATCTCGGACACTGAAGCTTTCTTT.

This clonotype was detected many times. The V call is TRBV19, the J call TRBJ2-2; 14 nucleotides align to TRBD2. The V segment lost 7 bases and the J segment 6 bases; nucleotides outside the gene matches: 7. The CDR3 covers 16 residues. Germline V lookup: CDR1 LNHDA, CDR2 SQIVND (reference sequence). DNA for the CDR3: TGTGCCAGTAATTTGGGGACTAGCGGGAGTGCCGGGGAGCTGTTTTTT. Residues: CASNLGTSGSAGELFF.

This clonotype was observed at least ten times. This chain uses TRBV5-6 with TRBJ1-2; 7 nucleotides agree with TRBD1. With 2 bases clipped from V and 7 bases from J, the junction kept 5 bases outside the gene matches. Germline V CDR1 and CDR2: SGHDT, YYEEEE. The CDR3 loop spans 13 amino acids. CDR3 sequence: CASSFGTVGGYTF. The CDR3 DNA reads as TGTGCCAGCAGCTTCGGGACAGTCGGTGGCTACACCTTC.

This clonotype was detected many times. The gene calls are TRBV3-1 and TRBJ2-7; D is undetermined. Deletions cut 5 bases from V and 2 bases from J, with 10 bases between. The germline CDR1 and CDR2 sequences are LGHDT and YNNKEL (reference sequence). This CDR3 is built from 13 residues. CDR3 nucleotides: TGTGCCAGCAGCAAATCCGTCACCTACGAGCAGTACTTC. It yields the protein CASSKSVTYEQYF.

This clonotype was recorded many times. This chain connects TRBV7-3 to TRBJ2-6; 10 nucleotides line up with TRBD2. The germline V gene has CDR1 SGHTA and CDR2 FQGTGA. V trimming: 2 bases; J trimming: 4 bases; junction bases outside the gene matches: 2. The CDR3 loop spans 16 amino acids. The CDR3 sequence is CASSLLAGAGANVLTF. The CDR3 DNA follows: TGTGCCAGCAGCTTACTAGCGGGGGCCGGGGCCAACGTCCTGACTTTC.

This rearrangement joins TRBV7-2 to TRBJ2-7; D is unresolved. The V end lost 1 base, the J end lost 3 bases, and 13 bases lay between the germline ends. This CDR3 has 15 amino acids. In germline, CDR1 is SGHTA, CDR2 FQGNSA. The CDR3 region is CASSLDKGIYYEQYF. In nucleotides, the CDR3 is TGTGCCAGCAGCTTAGACAAGGGCATTTACTACGAGCAGTACTTC.

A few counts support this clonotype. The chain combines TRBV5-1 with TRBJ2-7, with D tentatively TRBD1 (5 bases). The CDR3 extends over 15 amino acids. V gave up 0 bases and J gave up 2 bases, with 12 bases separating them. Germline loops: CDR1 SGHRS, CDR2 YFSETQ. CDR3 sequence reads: CASSLVAGSAYEQYF. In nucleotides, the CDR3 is TGCGCCAGCAGCTTGGTCGCAGGGTCGGCCTACGAGCAGTACTTC.

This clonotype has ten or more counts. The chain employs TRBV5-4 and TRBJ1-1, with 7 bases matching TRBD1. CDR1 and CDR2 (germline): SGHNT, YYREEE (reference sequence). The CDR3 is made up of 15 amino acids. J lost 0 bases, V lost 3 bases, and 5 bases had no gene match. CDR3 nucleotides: TGTGCCAGCAGCTCGACAGGGTCCTTGAACACTGAAGCTTTCTTT. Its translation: CASSSTGSLNTEAFF. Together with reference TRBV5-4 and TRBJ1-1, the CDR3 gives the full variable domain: ETGVTQSPTHLIKTRGQQVTLRCSSQSGHNTVSWYQQALGQGPQFIFQYYREEENGRGNFPPRFSGLQFPNYSSELNVNALELDDSALYLCASSSTGSLNTEAFFGQGTRLTVV.

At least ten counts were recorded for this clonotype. DNA for the CDR3: TGTGCCAGCAGTATGGACAGGGAGAACACTGAAGCTTTCTTT. Translation: CASSMDRENTEAFF. V usage is TRBV12-3 or TRBV12-4 and J usage is TRBJ1-1, with 8 bases lining up with TRBD1. The CDR3 is made up of 14 amino acids. V lost 5 bases and J lost 1; bases outside the gene matches: 3.

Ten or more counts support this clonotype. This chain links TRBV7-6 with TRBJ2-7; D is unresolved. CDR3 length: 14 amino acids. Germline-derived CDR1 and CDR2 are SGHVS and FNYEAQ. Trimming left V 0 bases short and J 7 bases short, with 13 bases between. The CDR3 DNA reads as TGTGCCAGCAGCTTAGCGCTAACATCTCAGGAGCAGTACTTC. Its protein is CASSLALTSQEQYF.

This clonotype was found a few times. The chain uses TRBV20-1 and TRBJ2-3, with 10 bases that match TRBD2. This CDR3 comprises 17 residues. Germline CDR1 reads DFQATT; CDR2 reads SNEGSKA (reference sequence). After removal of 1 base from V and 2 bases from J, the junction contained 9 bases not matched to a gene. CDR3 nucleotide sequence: TGCAGTGCTAGAGTCCTTAAGCGGGAGGGCCTCACAGATACGCAGTATTTT. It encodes CSARVLKREGLTDTQYF.

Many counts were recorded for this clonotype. The CDR3 DNA reads TGTGCCAGCAGCTCAACAGGGAATTCACCCCTCCACTTT. It yields the protein CASSSTGNSPLHF. The chain joins TRBV27 to TRBJ1-6, with D perhaps matching TRBD1 (6 bases). Trimming pared 6 bases from V and 7 bases from J, leaving 10 bases between. The CDR3 covers 13 residues. Germline CDR1 is MNHEY and CDR2 is SMNVEV (reference sequence).

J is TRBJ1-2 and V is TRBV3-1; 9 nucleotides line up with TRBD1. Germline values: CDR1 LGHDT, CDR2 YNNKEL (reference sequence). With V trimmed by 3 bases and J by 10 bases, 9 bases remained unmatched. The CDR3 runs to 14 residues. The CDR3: CASSHWTGDNDYTF. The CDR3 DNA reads TGTGCCAGCAGCCACTGGACAGGGGATAATGACTACACCTTC.

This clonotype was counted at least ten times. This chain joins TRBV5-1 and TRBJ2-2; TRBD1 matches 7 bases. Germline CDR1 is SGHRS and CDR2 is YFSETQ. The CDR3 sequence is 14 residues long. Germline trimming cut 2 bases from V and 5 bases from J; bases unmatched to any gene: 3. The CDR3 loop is CASSFRDRTGELFF. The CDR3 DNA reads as TGCGCCAGCAGCTTCCGGGACAGAACCGGGGAGCTGTTTTTT.

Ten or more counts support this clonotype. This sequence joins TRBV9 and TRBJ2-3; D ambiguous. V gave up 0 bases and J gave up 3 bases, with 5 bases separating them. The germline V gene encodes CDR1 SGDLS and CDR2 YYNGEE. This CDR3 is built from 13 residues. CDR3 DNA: TGTGCCAGCAGCGTAGCCTTTACAGATACGCAGTATTTT. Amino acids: CASSVAFTDTQYF. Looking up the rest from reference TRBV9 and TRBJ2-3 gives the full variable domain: DSGVTQTPKHLITATGQRVTLRCSPRSGDLSVYWYQQSLDQGLQFLIQYYNGEERAKGNILERFSAQQFPDLHSELNLSSLELGDSALYFCASSVAFTDTQYFGPGTRLTVL.

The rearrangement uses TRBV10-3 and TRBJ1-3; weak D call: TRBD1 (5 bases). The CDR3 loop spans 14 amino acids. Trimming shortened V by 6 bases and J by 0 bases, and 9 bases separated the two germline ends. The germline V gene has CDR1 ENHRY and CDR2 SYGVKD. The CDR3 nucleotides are TGTGCCATCAGAGGGACCCTCTCTGGAAACACCATATATTTT. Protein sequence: CAIRGTLSGNTIYF.

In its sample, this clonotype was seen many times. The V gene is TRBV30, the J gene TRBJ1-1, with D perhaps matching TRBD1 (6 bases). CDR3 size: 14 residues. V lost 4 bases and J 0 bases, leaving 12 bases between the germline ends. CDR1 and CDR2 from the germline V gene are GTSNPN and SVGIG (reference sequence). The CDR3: CAWILTGMNTEAFF. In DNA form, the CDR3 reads TGTGCCTGGATCCTTACAGGGATGAACACTGAAGCTTTCTTT.

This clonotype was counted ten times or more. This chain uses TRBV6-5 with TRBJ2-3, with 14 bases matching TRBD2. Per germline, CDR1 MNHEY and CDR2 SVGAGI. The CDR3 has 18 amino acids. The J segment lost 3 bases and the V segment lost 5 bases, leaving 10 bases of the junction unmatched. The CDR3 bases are TGTGCCAGCAGTCTTATCCCGGGACTAGCGGGAGTGACAGATACGCAGTATTTT. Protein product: CASSLIPGLAGVTDTQYF.